A single TCR beta chain is shown here with its context. Its target is not known. Data came from immunoSEQ multiplex PCR; TCRdb stores just in-frame clones and leaves some out. The table lists around 10,000 clones, around 65% of them singletons, with about 8% in the top ten. CDR3 length equals 12 residues. Germline values: CDR1 MDHEN, CDR2 SYDVKM. The V end was cut by 7 bases, the J end by 6 bases, with 9 bases between. Time point defined: after neoadjuvant nivolumab, at surgical resection. Patients had newly diagnosed, untreated stage II-IVA oral cavity squamous cell carcinoma. The data originate from a study of neoadjuvant anti-PD-1 for oral cavity cancer. General study findings and limits: With a few patients per group, TCR findings need larger cohorts.

This specimen consisted of tumor tissue, obtained after nivolumab (anti-PD-1) treatment. This TCR came from a person between 40 and 85 years old with oral cavity squamous cell carcinoma. The chain is built from TRBV28 and TRBJ1-4; D gene unclear. DNA of the CDR3: TGTGCCAGCATGAGTGTGGATGAAAAACTGTTTTTT. Translating it yields CASMSVDEKLFF.